Listed below are T cell receptor beta chains from one sample, sequenced in a study of T cell repertoires in cytomegalovirus infection. These receptors have no known antigen. MiXCR was run by TCRdb on the reads, yielding one entry per CDR3 protein. The sample holds fewer than 900,000 distinct CDR3 sequences, roughly 29% seen once. This specimen consisted of cultured CD8+ T cells from PBMCs, obtained from culture after CMV antigen stimulation. The receptors here all came from a human donor in good health (CMV status not recorded). Some clones in this sample may be carry-over from other donors' samples. Both conserved end residues are part of each CDR3. D genes are given only for firm matches. Only some rows state a clone size, as once, few, many or a class for expanded clones.

>NA|TRBJ1-1|NA|TRBV20-1|11
TGCAGTGCTAGAGAGATCGCTCAAGCTTTCTTT
CSAREIAQAFF
>NA|TRBJ2-3|NA|TRBV14|14
TGTGCCAGCAGCCAAGATCAAGGCACAGATACGCAGTATTTT
CASSQDQGTDTQYF
>NA|TRBJ2-2|few|TRBV6-1|15
TGTGCCAGCAGTGAACCAGGAGACTATACCGGGGAGCTGTTTTTT
CASSEPGDYTGELFF
>NA|TRBJ2-1|few|TRBV9|14
TGTGCCAGCAGCGTAAGCAGGGGAGGGAATGAGCAGTTCTTC
CASSVSRGGNEQFF
>TRBD1|TRBJ2-7|NA|TRBV19|15
TGTGCCAGTAGTGCACCGGGACAGCCTTTCTACGAGCAGTACTTC
CASSAPGQPFYEQYF
>TRBD1|TRBJ1-2|NA|TRBV7-9|18
TGTGCCAGCAGCTCCCCCGGACAGGGGGATTCCTTGGGCTATGGCTACACCTTC
CASSSPGQGDSLGYGYTF
>NA|TRBJ1-5|NA|TRBV4-1|15
TGCGCCAGCAGCCAAGATATCGGTCGGGGGCAGCCCCAGCATTTT
CASSQDIGRGQPQHF
>NA|TRBJ2-5|NA|TRBV7-9|15
TGTGCCAGCAGCTCCGGACAGTCTCCGGAGGAGACCCAGTACTTC
CASSSGQSPEETQYF
>NA|TRBJ1-1|few|TRBV6-6|15
TGTGCCAGCAGTTACGATAGGGGACGGCACACTGAAGCTTTCTTT
CASSYDRGRHTEAFF
>NA|TRBJ2-3|NA|TRBV4-3|15
TGCGCCAGCAGCCAAGACCTAGGGGACACAGATACGCAGTATTTT
CASSQDLGDTDTQYF